This T cell receptor beta chain was identified during a study of blood T cells in healthy people across ages. Extraction yielded at least 5 micrograms of total RNA per sample. The CDR3 loop spans 14 amino acids. Germline CDR1 is SGHAT and CDR2 is FQNNGV. Trimming pared 5 bases from V and 8 bases from J, leaving 18 bases between. Using a J-beta primer mix together with a sample-barcoded 5' primer, a second PCR was run for roughly 6 to 12 cycles. From the 5' RACE reads, TCRdb called clonotypes with MiXCR, one entry per CDR3 protein. The sample contains around 2 million distinct CDR3 sequences, roughly two fifths of which appear only once.

Material: blood. This clonotype was sampled from a human donor in good health. J is TRBJ1-2 and V is TRBV11-2, with D tentatively TRBD1 (5 bases). The CDR3 protein is CASSAPGAGRGYTF. The CDR3 region has the DNA TGTGCCAGCAGCGCTCCCGGTGCAGGGCGAGGCTACACCTTC. The full variable domain, rest sourced from reference TRBV11-2 and TRBJ1-2, is EAGVAQSPRYKIIEKRQSVAFWCNPISGHATLYWYQQILGQGPKLLIQFQNNGVVDDSQLPKDRFSAERLKGVDSTLKIQPAKLEDSAVYLCASSAPGAGRGYTFGSGTRLTVV.